A selection of T cell receptor beta chains follows, all from one sample in a study of T-cell reconstitution after alpha-beta-depleted transplantation in children. One entry per CDR3 protein results from TCRdb running MiXCR on the PCR reads. The sample includes approximately 520,000 distinct CDR3 sequences, roughly 11% of them seen just once. Here the sequenced sample was PBMCs, mostly from graft donor cells, taken 180 days after TCRalphabeta/CD19-depleted stem cell transplant. The source is a female patient aged 2-15 years who had a stem cell transplant for aplastic anemia, so the T cells may come from the graft donor. Each CDR3 is given with its conserved first and last residue. A D gene is named only where the DNA matches it firmly. Expanded clones get a size class; other rows say once, few or many, or leave the size out.

12,TRBJ1-5,many,TRBV7-9,-,TGTGCCAGCAGCTCGACCGATCAGCCCCAGCATTTT,CASSSTDQPQHF
12,TRBJ2-7,-,TRBV5-6,-,TGTGCCAGCAGCTTGGGCCCCTCGGGGCAGTACTTC,CASSLGPSGQYF
14,TRBJ2-2,few,TRBV12-3/TRBV12-4,-,TGTGCCAGCACCCTTCACAGGGTCACCGGGGAGCTGTTTTTT,CASTLHRVTGELFF
15,TRBJ2-3,few,TRBV7-2,-,TGTGCCAGCAGCTTAGGCTCTAGCCCGCCAGATACGCAGTATTTT,CASSLGSSPPDTQYF
14,TRBJ2-1,-,TRBV19,-,TGTGCCAGTAGTAGGGAGTCAGTCTACAATGAGCAGTTCTTC,CASSRESVYNEQFF
13,TRBJ2-5,-,TRBV10-3,-,TGTGCCATCAGTGATAGTCTAGAAGAGACCCAGTACTTC,CAISDSLEETQYF
15,TRBJ1-6,many,TRBV5-6,-,TGTGCCAGCAGCTTTTTCTCCGACGTATTTTCACCCCTCCACTTT,CASSFFSDVFSPLHF
11,TRBJ1-2,-,TRBV29-1,TRBD1,TGCAGCGGAAGGGGGCAACATGGCTACACCTTC,CSGRGQHGYTF
15,TRBJ2-7,-,TRBV5-1,TRBD1,TGCGCCAGCAGTACCGGGACAGGGGGCCTCTACGAGCAGTACTTC,CASSTGTGGLYEQYF
13,TRBJ2-5,-,TRBV28,-,TGTGCCAGCAGAACCGGGACAAAAGAGACCCAGTACTTC,CASRTGTKETQYF
15,TRBJ1-2,few,TRBV6-5,-,TGTGCCAGCAGTTACGGGTCCCTGGGGAACTATGGCTACACCTTC,CASSYGSLGNYGYTF
15,TRBJ2-7,few,TRBV28,-,TGTGCCAGCAGTTTCCTTAGGGACGGCTCCTACGAGCAGTACTTC,CASSFLRDGSYEQYF
15,TRBJ2-1,few,TRBV7-3,TRBD2,TGTGCCAGCAGCTCCCACGGACTAGCGGGCAATGAGCAGTTCTTC,CASSSHGLAGNEQFF
16,TRBJ2-3,-,TRBV4-3,-,TGCGCCAGCAGCCAAGATGTCAGTCCTAGCACAGATACGCAGTATTTT,CASSQDVSPSTDTQYF
14,TRBJ1-1,once,TRBV10-2,-,TGCGCCAGCAGTGAGTCGTCGGCGAACACTGAAGCTTTCTTT,CASSESSANTEAFF
18,TRBJ2-1,-,TRBV18,-,TGTGCCAGCTCACCTAGGCGAACGAGCGGAACTGCTCCGAATGAGCAGTTCTTC,CASSPRRTSGTAPNEQFF
13,TRBJ2-5,few,TRBV20-1,TRBD2,TGCAGTGCGGGACTAGCGGGCCAAGAGACCCAGTACTTC,CSAGLAGQETQYF
14,TRBJ2-1,few,TRBV29-1,-,TGCAGCGTTGACTCAGGCCTAGCCTACAATGAGCAGTTCTTC,CSVDSGLAYNEQFF
19,TRBJ2-5,-,TRBV4-3,-,TGCGCCAGCACCACCGACGTCCCGGGACGAATAGCGTACCAAGAGACCCAGTACTTC,CASTTDVPGRIAYQETQYF
18,TRBJ1-6,few,TRBV12-5,-,TGTGCTAGTGGTTTGGTACGAACAGGGACACACTATAATTCACCCCTCCACTTT,CASGLVRTGTHYNSPLHF
12,TRBJ2-7,-,TRBV27,-,TGTGCCAGCAGTTTCGTTGGAAACGAGCAGTACTTC,CASSFVGNEQYF
13,TRBJ2-7,many,TRBV12-3/TRBV12-4,-,TGTGCCAGCAGTCCTGTAGCGACAGGACAGCAGTACTTC,CASSPVATGQQYF
14,TRBJ2-5,few,TRBV5-1,TRBD2,TGCGCCAGCAGCTTGTCCCGGGAGGAAGAGACCCAGTACTTC,CASSLSREEETQYF
11,TRBJ2-5,many,TRBV29-1,-,TGCAGCGCAGGGTACCGGGAGACCCAGTACTTC,CSAGYRETQYF
11,TRBJ1-1,few,TRBV29-1,-,TGCAGCGTTGATCCCCACACTGAAGCTTTCTTT,CSVDPHTEAFF
16,TRBJ2-7,few,TRBV7-6,TRBD2,TGTGCCAGCAGCCCTTCGGCTCTAGCGGGGTCTGGCGAGCAGTACTTC,CASSPSALAGSGEQYF
18,TRBJ2-7,few,TRBV15,TRBD2,TGTGCCACCAGCAGATATCGGCTACTAGCGGGAGGGCCCTACGAGCAGTACTTC,CATSRYRLLAGGPYEQYF
15,TRBJ2-1,-,TRBV12-3/TRBV12-4,TRBD2,TGTGCCAGCACCCGAGCGGCTAGCGGGTACAATGAGCAGTTCTTC,CASTRAASGYNEQFF
16,TRBJ2-2,-,TRBV10-3,TRBD2,TGTGCCATCAGTGAGCCGCGGACTAGTTACGACGGGGAGCTGTTTTTT,CAISEPRTSYDGELFF
13,TRBJ2-1,-,TRBV7-2,-,TGTGCCAGCAGCTTAGCCCAACAATATGAGCAGTTCTTC,CASSLAQQYEQFF
16,TRBJ1-1,-,TRBV11-3,-,TGTGCCAGCAGTTCGGGGACGGACGGAATGAACACTGAAGCTTTCTTT,CASSSGTDGMNTEAFF
14,TRBJ2-5,many,TRBV21-1,-,TGTGCCAGCGCCATAGCGGGAGGTCAAGAGACCCAGTACTTC,CASAIAGGQETQYF
18,TRBJ2-1,few,TRBV11-2,TRBD2,TGTGCCAGCAGCTCGGGACTAGCGGGAGAAAACTCCTACAATGAGCAGTTCTTC,CASSSGLAGENSYNEQFF
16,TRBJ2-6,-,TRBV28,-,TGTGCCAGCAGTTCCCTGGACAGCTCTGGGGCCAACGTCCTGACTTTC,CASSSLDSSGANVLTF
14,TRBJ1-5,large,TRBV12-3/TRBV12-4,-,TGTGCCAGCAGCTATGGCGGGGCTCGGCAGCCCCAGCATTTT,CASSYGGARQPQHF
13,TRBJ1-4,few,TRBV24-1,-,TGTGCCACCAGTGAAGGGGCGCGTGAAAAACTGTTTTTT,CATSEGAREKLFF
15,TRBJ2-3,few,TRBV5-1,TRBD1,TGCGCCAGCAGGTCTACAGGGGGCTGGTCAGATACGCAGTATTTT,CASRSTGGWSDTQYF
14,TRBJ1-1,few,TRBV7-2,-,TGTGCCAGCAGCTGGGCCCCAGGGAACACTGAAGCTTTCTTT,CASSWAPGNTEAFF
16,TRBJ2-3,few,TRBV5-1,TRBD2,TGCGCCAGCAGCTTTAGGACTAGCGGGGCCGGAGATACGCAGTATTTT,CASSFRTSGAGDTQYF
12,TRBJ1-3,few,TRBV10-3,-,TGTGCCATCAGTGAAATGGGAGACACCATATATTTT,CAISEMGDTIYF
17,TRBJ1-5,-,TRBV7-9,TRBD1,TGTGCCAGCAGCTTAGGAGGGACAGGGAATAGCAATCAGCCCCAGCATTTT,CASSLGGTGNSNQPQHF
18,TRBJ2-3,-,TRBV15,-,TGTGCCACCAGCAGAGATGCGGGGTGGGGGAGTATAGGAGATACGCAGTATTTT,CATSRDAGWGSIGDTQYF
13,TRBJ1-6,-,TRBV3-1,-,TGTGCCAGCAGCCAGGGTCTAAGATCACCCCTCCACTTT,CASSQGLRSPLHF
18,TRBJ2-1,few,TRBV5-1,TRBD2,TGCGCCAGCAGCTTGTACGGACTAGTGCTATTCTCCTACAATGAGCAGTTCTTC,CASSLYGLVLFSYNEQFF
18,TRBJ2-7,-,TRBV6-2/TRBV6-3,TRBD2,TGTGCCAGCACTTATCACCGAGGGGGACTAGCGGGTACCTACGAGCAGTACTTC,CASTYHRGGLAGTYEQYF
13,TRBJ1-2,few,TRBV18,-,TGTGCCAGCTCACCGCCAGGGGCTGATGGCTACACCTTC,CASSPPGADGYTF
18,TRBJ2-1,-,TRBV12-3/TRBV12-4,-,TGTACCAGCAGTCTAATGACAACCACTAGCCGAATCAACAATGAGCAGTTCTTC,CTSSLMTTTSRINNEQFF
14,TRBJ1-2,few,TRBV7-9,-,TGTGCCAGCAGTTCAGCGATCGGGACTGAAGGCTACACCTTC,CASSSAIGTEGYTF
16,TRBJ2-1,many,TRBV14,TRBD2,TGTGCCAGCAGCCAAGATAGCGGGATGACCTACAATGAGCAGTTCTTC,CASSQDSGMTYNEQFF
12,TRBJ1-1,-,TRBV24-1,-,TGTGCCACCAGTGTTGGGGAGACTGAAGCTTTCTTT,CATSVGETEAFF
15,TRBJ2-2,-,TRBV6-2/TRBV6-3,TRBD1,TGTGCCAGCAGTTACTCGACAGGGGACACCGGGGAGCTGTTTTTT,CASSYSTGDTGELFF
17,TRBJ2-5,-,TRBV5-4,-,TGTGCCAGCAGCCCCCGGGCGGCAGGACATTACCAAGAGACCCAGTACTTC,CASSPRAAGHYQETQYF
17,TRBJ2-2,few,TRBV20-1,TRBD2,TGCAGTGCTAGAATGGGACTAGCGGGAACGAACACCGGGGAGCTGTTTTTT,CSARMGLAGTNTGELFF
14,TRBJ2-5,few,TRBV28,-,TGTGCCAGCAGTGCCGGGACAATGAAAGAGACCCAGTACTTC,CASSAGTMKETQYF
18,TRBJ2-1,few,TRBV21-1,-,TGTGCCAGCAGCAGGTGCGCCGGGACAGGGGGCCCTGTGGATGAGCAGTTCTTC,CASSRCAGTGGPVDEQFF